The clone carrying this T cell receptor beta chain was observed a handful of times. The source of the sample is a study of patients and donors after allogeneic stem cell transplantation. TCRdb reanalysed the RT-PCR reads using MiXCR and keeps one entry per CDR3 protein. The data show 400,000 to 450,000 distinct CDR3 sequences, 16% seen once. The receptor was derived from a human donor who was either an allogeneic HSCT recipient or a stem cell or donor lymphocyte infusion donor (not recorded which). It is not recorded whose cells these are; they may come from a transplant donor. Sequenced: blood, either unsorted or a sorted T cell fraction (not recorded which).

For the CDR3, the DNA is TGCGCCAGCAGCACAACCGGGACTAGGAGTTCACCCCTCCACTTT. It yields the protein CASSTTGTRSSPLHF. This chain joins TRBV5-1 and TRBJ1-6; D may be TRBD1 (5 bases). Trimming cost V 4 bases and J 9 bases, with 17 bases left between them. This CDR3 has 15 residues. Germline CDR1 is SGHRS and CDR2 is YFSETQ. The complete variable domain, with remaining parts taken from reference TRBV5-1 and TRBJ1-6, reads KAGVTQTPRYLIKTRGQQVTLSCSPISGHRSVSWYQQTPGQGLQFLFEYFSETQRNKGNFPGRFSGRQFSNSRSEMNVSTLELGDSALYLCASSTTGTRSSPLHFGNGTRLTVT.